Listed below are T cell receptor beta chains from one sample, sequenced in a study of T-cell reconstitution after alpha-beta-depleted transplantation in children. In TCRdb, the PCR reads were re-called with MiXCR into one record per CDR3 protein. The sample contains about 610,000 distinct CDR3 sequences, under 12% of which appear only once. The input for sequencing was PBMCs from the stem cell graft donor, taken from the stem cell graft. The origin of the receptors is a human donor who donated a stem cell graft to a child with acute myeloid leukemia. The CDR3 runs from the conserved cysteine through the conserved F or W. Fields, in order: CDR3 DNA, CDR3 protein, V gene, D gene, clone size, J gene, CDR3 length. D genes are given only for firm matches. Not every row has a clone size; where given, it reads once, few, many or a size class.

TGTGCCAGCAGCCGAACAGGGAGCTATGGCTACACCTTC	CASSRTGSYGYTF	TRBV16	.	few	TRBJ1-2	13
TGTGCCAGCAGTCCGGGGACAGGTTTAGGGAGTCGGCCCCAGCAATTT	CASSPGTGLGSRPQQF	TRBV28	TRBD1	.	TRBJ1-5	16
TGTGCCAGCAGCCAAGCCGGACCATCTGAGCAGTATTTT	CASSQAGPSEQYF	TRBV4-2	.	many	TRBJ2-3	13
TGTGCCAGCTCTGCGGGAGTCCAAGAGACCCAGTACTTC	CASSAGVQETQYF	TRBV18	TRBD2	.	TRBJ2-5	13
TGTGCCAGCAGTGTGGGTGGGAAGCGACAGTTCTTC	CASSVGGKRQFF	TRBV2	.	few	TRBJ2-1	12
TGTGCCAGCAGCCGCCTTGCGGGAGCGGGGCTCACCGGGGAGCTGTTTTTT	CASSRLAGAGLTGELFF	TRBV3-1	TRBD2	.	TRBJ2-2	17
TGTGCCAGCAGTCCGGGGGACAGGGACTACGAGCAGTACTTC	CASSPGDRDYEQYF	TRBV27	TRBD1	.	TRBJ2-7	14
TGTGCCAGCAGCCATGAGGCGGACACCGGGGAGCTGTTTTTT	CASSHEADTGELFF	TRBV3-1	.	.	TRBJ2-2	14
TGTGCCAGCAGCCTCCGGGACTTACACTACGAGCAGTACTTC	CASSLRDLHYEQYF	TRBV7-8	.	.	TRBJ2-7	14
TGCAGTGCTCGAGAAGGGGGCGTCGAGACCCAGTACTTC	CSAREGGVETQYF	TRBV20-1	TRBD1	many	TRBJ2-5	13
TGTGCCAGCAGGGCCACAGGTTACTACGAGCAGTACTTC	CASRATGYYEQYF	TRBV12-3/TRBV12-4	.	few	TRBJ2-7	13
TGTGCCAGCATAAACAGGGGGAACAACTATGGCTACACCTTC	CASINRGNNYGYTF	TRBV7-6	TRBD1	few	TRBJ1-2	14
TGTGCCAGCAGCTTAGTAGCGGGGACCTACAATGAGCAGTTCTTC	CASSLVAGTYNEQFF	TRBV7-2	TRBD2	.	TRBJ2-1	15
TGTGCCAGCAGCTTAGGGCTAGTCGGGGAGCAGTTCTTC	CASSLGLVGEQFF	TRBV7-2	.	few	TRBJ2-1	13
TGTGCCAGCAGTGACCCCGGACGAAATGAGCAGTTCTTC	CASSDPGRNEQFF	TRBV25-1	.	many	TRBJ2-1	13
TGCGCCAGCAGCCAAGAATGGCTAGGACGAGGGGATGAGCAGTTCTTC	CASSQEWLGRGDEQFF	TRBV4-3	.	many	TRBJ2-1	16
TGTGCCAGCAGTTACAGGGTTAGCTCCTACGAGCAGTACTTC	CASSYRVSSYEQYF	TRBV6-5	.	few	TRBJ2-7	14
TGCAGCGTTGAAAGGGTAAACGATGAGCAGTTCTTC	CSVERVNDEQFF	TRBV29-1	.	many	TRBJ2-1	12
TGCAGTGCGCAACCGGGACTAGCGGCCGGGGAGCTGTTTTTT	CSAQPGLAAGELFF	TRBV20-1	TRBD2	.	TRBJ2-2	14
TGTGCCAGCAGCTCGCCGGGAGGAAGTGCTTCGAATGAGCAGTTCTTC	CASSSPGGSASNEQFF	TRBV7-3	TRBD2	few	TRBJ2-1	16
TGTGCCAGCAGCGTCAGACAGGCGGGGAACACCGGGGAGCTGTTTTTT	CASSVRQAGNTGELFF	TRBV9	.	few	TRBJ2-2	16
TGTGCCAGCAGCCCGAGGCGCGGAGTCTATAATTCACCCCTCCACTTT	CASSPRRGVYNSPLHF	TRBV3-1	.	many	TRBJ1-6	16
TGCAGTGCTACGAAGCCCCGAGCGGGGACATGGGATGAGCAGTTCTTC	CSATKPRAGTWDEQFF	TRBV20-1	.	few	TRBJ2-1	16
TGTGCCTCTCGGACTAGCGGGAGCCCGCTTCTTGGTACCCAGTACTTC	CASRTSGSPLLGTQYF	TRBV30	TRBD2	.	TRBJ2-5	16
TGCGCCAGCAGCCAAGAAAGGCGACTGAACACTGAAGCTTTCTTT	CASSQERRLNTEAFF	TRBV4-1	.	many	TRBJ1-1	15
TGCAGTGCCTTGCTCCGTCCCGGGGAGCTGTTTTTT	CSALLRPGELFF	TRBV20-1	.	.	TRBJ2-2	12
TGTGCCAGCAGAAAGGACGGAGCCTACGAGCAGTACTTC	CASRKDGAYEQYF	TRBV6-2/TRBV6-3	.	many	TRBJ2-7	13
TGTGCCAGCAGCTCCCCCTATGAGACCCAGTACTTC	CASSSPYETQYF	TRBV7-2	.	.	TRBJ2-5	12
TGCAGTGCTTCGACTAGCCGGGAGACCCAGTACTTC	CSASTSRETQYF	TRBV20-1	TRBD2	many	TRBJ2-5	12
TGTGCCAGCAGCTTAGCCAGGGTCAATGAGCAGTTCTTC	CASSLARVNEQFF	TRBV7-6	.	many	TRBJ2-1	13
TGTGCCAGCAGCTTTCAGACAGTTCAAGAGACCCAGTACTTC	CASSFQTVQETQYF	TRBV7-2	.	many	TRBJ2-5	14
TGTGCCAGCAGCCTCTCACTGGAGGTACTTCAGTACTTC	CASSLSLEVLQYF	TRBV7-2	.	few	TRBJ2-5	13
TGCAGTGCCACTCCCGGACAGGGGGAACGGCAGTTCTTC	CSATPGQGERQFF	TRBV20-1	TRBD1	.	TRBJ2-1	13
TGCAGTGCTCCTCTACCGGGACTTTCCTACGAGCAGTACTTC	CSAPLPGLSYEQYF	TRBV20-1	.	.	TRBJ2-7	14
TGTGCCAGCAGTTCTCCGGGGGCCCCAGATACGCAGTATTTT	CASSSPGAPDTQYF	TRBV6-2/TRBV6-3	.	few	TRBJ2-3	14
TGCTCGGCCCCTAGCGGAGGGACCTACGAGCAGTACTTC	CSAPSGGTYEQYF	TRBV20-1	TRBD2	.	TRBJ2-7	13
TGTGCCAGCAGTCGACAGGAGGATCAGCCCCAGCATTTT	CASSRQEDQPQHF	TRBV12-3/TRBV12-4	.	many	TRBJ1-5	13
TGCAGTGCTAGCCTCGGGACTAGCGGGAGTGGGGAGACCCAGTACTTC	CSASLGTSGSGETQYF	TRBV20-1	TRBD2	many	TRBJ2-5	16
TGTGCCAGGAACCTCCGGGACGCGGGCTCCTACAATGAGCAGTTCTTC	CARNLRDAGSYNEQFF	TRBV6-1	.	.	TRBJ2-1	16
TGTGCCAGCAGACGAGACGGGAGGGAGACCTACGAGCAGTACTTC	CASRRDGRETYEQYF	TRBV6-1	TRBD2	many	TRBJ2-7	15
TGTGCCAGCAGCTTGAACGGAAACTACGAGCAGTACTTC	CASSLNGNYEQYF	TRBV5-5	.	many	TRBJ2-7	13
TGTGCCAGCAGCTTGGGTAATTGGGGCGAGCAGTACTTC	CASSLGNWGEQYF	TRBV5-6	.	few	TRBJ2-7	13
TGCAGTGCTAGAACGGGAGGATTTTACGAGCAGTACTTC	CSARTGGFYEQYF	TRBV20-1	TRBD2	many	TRBJ2-7	13
TGCAGCGTCAACGCAGACGAGCAGTACTTC	CSVNADEQYF	TRBV29-1	.	few	TRBJ2-7	10
TGTGCCAGCAGCTTAGCTAGCGGGAGGATAGATACGCAGTATTTT	CASSLASGRIDTQYF	TRBV7-9	TRBD2	few	TRBJ2-3	15
TGTGCCAGCAGCTTAGCTAGCGGGATTTTAATTTTGGAGACCCAGTACTTC	CASSLASGILILETQYF	TRBV7-2	TRBD2	.	TRBJ2-5	17
TGTGCCATCCAGTTAGAAGGCACAGATACGCAGTATTTT	CAIQLEGTDTQYF	TRBV24-1	.	few	TRBJ2-3	13
TGCAGTGCTAGAGATGGACTAGCGACAGATACGCAGTATTTT	CSARDGLATDTQYF	TRBV20-1	TRBD2	many	TRBJ2-3	14
TGTGCCAGCAGCTTAACGTTCGCGGGAGGATACAATGAGCAGTTCTTC	CASSLTFAGGYNEQFF	TRBV7-3	TRBD2	.	TRBJ2-1	16
TGCAGTGTCCTAGCGGGAGGGGACACCGGGGAGCTGTTTTTT	CSVLAGGDTGELFF	TRBV20-1	TRBD2	.	TRBJ2-2	14
TGCAGTGCTCGATCGGGGGGAAATGAGCAGTTCTTC	CSARSGGNEQFF	TRBV20-1	TRBD2	.	TRBJ2-1	12
TGTGCCAGCAGCTTAGGCGTTAGCGGGATGAAAGAGACCCAGTACTTC	CASSLGVSGMKETQYF	TRBV7-2	TRBD2	.	TRBJ2-5	16